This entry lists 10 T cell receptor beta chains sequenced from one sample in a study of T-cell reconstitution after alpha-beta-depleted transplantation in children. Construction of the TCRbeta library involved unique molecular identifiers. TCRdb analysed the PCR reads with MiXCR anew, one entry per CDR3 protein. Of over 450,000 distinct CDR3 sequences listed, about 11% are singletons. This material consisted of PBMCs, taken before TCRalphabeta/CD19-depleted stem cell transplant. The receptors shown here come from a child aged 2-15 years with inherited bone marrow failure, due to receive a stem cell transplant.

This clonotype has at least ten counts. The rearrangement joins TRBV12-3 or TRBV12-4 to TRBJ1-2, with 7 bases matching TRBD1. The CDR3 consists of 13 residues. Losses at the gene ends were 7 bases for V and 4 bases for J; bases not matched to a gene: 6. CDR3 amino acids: CASIRQGGYGYTF. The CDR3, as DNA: TGTGCCAGCATCAGACAGGGCGGCTATGGCTACACCTTC.

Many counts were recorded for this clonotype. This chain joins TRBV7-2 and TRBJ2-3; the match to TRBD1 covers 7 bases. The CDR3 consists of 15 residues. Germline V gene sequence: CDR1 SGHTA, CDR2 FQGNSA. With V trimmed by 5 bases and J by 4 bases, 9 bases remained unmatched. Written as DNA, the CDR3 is TGTGCCAGCAGCATGAAAGGGGGCTATTCAGATACGCAGTATTTT. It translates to CASSMKGGYSDTQYF.

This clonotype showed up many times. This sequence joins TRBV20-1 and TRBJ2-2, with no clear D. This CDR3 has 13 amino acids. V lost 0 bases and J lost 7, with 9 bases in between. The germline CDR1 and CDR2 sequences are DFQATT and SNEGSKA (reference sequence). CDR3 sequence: CSARDPYVGELFF. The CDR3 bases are TGCAGTGCTAGAGATCCCTACGTCGGGGAGCTGTTTTTT.

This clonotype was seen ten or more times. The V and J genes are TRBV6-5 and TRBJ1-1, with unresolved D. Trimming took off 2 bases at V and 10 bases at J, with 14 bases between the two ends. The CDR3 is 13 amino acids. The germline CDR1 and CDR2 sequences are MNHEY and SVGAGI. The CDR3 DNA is TGTGCCAGCAGTTACCCCACTATCCGGGGAGCTTTCTTT. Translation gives CASSYPTIRGAFF.

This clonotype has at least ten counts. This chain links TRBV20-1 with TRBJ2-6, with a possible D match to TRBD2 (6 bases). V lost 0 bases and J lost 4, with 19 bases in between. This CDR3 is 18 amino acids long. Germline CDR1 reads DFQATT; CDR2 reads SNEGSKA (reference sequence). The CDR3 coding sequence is TGCAGTGCTAGAGACTGGGGGAGGCCCCCGGCCGGGGCCAACGTCCTGACTTTC. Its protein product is CSARDWGRPPAGANVLTF.

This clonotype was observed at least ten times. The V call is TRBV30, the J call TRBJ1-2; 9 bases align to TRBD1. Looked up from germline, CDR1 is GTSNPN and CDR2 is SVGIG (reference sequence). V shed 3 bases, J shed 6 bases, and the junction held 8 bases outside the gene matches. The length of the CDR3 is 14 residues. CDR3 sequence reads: CAWRDQQGADGYTF. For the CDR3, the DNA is TGTGCCTGGAGAGACCAACAGGGGGCTGATGGCTACACCTTC.

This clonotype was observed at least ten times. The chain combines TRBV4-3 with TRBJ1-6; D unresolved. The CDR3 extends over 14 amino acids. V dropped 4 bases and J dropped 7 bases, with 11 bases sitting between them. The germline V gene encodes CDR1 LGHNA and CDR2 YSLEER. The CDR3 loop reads CASSLRAENSPLHF. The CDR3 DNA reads TGCGCCAGCAGCCTCCGGGCCGAGAATTCACCCCTCCACTTT.

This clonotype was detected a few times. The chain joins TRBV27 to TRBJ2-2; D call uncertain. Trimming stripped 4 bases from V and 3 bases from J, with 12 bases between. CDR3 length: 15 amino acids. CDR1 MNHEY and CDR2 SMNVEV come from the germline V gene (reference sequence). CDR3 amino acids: CASSSTNGYTGELFF. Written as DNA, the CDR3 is TGTGCCAGCAGTTCGACCAACGGGTACACCGGGGAGCTGTTTTTT.

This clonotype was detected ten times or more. The CDR3: CASSESSSGDTGELFF. CDR3 sequence (DNA): TGCGCCAGCAGTGAGTCGTCTAGCGGTGACACCGGGGAGCTGTTTTTT. The V call is TRBV10-1, the J call TRBJ2-2; 7 positions match TRBD2. The CDR3 has 16 amino acids. Losses at the gene ends were 0 bases for V and 3 bases for J; bases not matched to a gene: 4. Germline CDR1 WNHNN, CDR2 SYGVQD (reference sequence).

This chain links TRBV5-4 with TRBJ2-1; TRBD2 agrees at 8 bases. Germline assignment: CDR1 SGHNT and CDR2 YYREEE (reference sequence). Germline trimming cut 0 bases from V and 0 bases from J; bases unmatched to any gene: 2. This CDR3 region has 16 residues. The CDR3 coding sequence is TGTGCCAGCAGCTTGGTCGGGAGGGCCTCCTACAATGAGCAGTTCTTC. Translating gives CASSLVGRASYNEQFF.